The entry below describes one T cell receptor beta chain. This clone was observed a few times. Its antigen remains undetermined. There are no base qualities to consult, and no much larger clone falls within one base. From each donor, a single peripheral blood sample of approximately 120 mL on average was drawn into heparinised tubes. Naive, central memory, regulatory and stem cell-like memory CD4+ T cells were sorted on a BD FACSAria II using a panel including CD45RO, CCR7, CD25, CD127, CD95 and CD27. Every sorted population had a purity above 95%. PBMCs were isolated right away by Lymphoprep density gradient centrifugation and were stained directly, without culture. Samples were stained and sorted in pairs, with one healthy donor and one patient per experiment, so that batch effects were minimized. The data were obtained in a study of beta chain features in type 1 diabetes (dated 2018 in TCRdb). Some background on the complete study: Mean age, gender distribution, total cell number and subset yield did not differ between patients and healthy donors. A total of roughly 110 million sorted cells were examined across all samples, and the number of cells per subset was strongly correlated with RNA yield. In the study, TCRB repertoires of sorted circulating CD4+ T cell subsets from recently diagnosed type 1 diabetes patients were compared with those of matched healthy donors. Naive and central memory subsets were obtained from all 30 or so donors, but regulatory and stem cell-like memory subsets were isolated from only 8 patients and 8 healthy donors. The full study reports these points: In all four CD4+ subsets, TCRB CDR3 length was moderately but significantly shorter in type 1 diabetes patients. At VDJ recombination sites, patients with type 1 diabetes made fewer insertions and deleted more nucleotides, a pattern implying thymic rearrangement abnormalities. Naive, central memory and regulatory TCRB repertoires appeared to be more alike among patients than among healthy donors. HLA sub-analyses involved small numbers of individuals, so any influence of HLA type on TCRB rearrangement remained unresolved. Because cDNA was sequenced instead of genomic DNA, highly expressing activated cells could be over-represented, though the groups showed no difference in activation or CD3 levels. PCR may preferentially amplify shorter templates, but because patient and control samples were amplified and corrected together, any resulting skew would affect both groups equally.

The entire isolated RNA was reverse transcribed using the High Capacity cDNA Reverse Transcription Kit, and thus expressed TCRB transcripts were sequenced. Deep immunoSEQ sequencing was applied to naive, central memory and regulatory T cell samples, giving an average of roughly 3.5 million total reads per sample. After sorted cells were lysed in RLT buffer, RNA was extracted with DNase-treated RNeasy Micro or Mini kits, with the choice depending on cell number. Each cell subset was processed separately to prevent cross-contamination, with patient and healthy donor samples processed together. Using the immunoSEQ multiplex PCR, TCRB sequences were amplified from cDNA into 87-bp fragments spanning the CDR3 region. Sequencing of the amplicons was done on the Illumina HiSeq platform. In the source study's methods: PCR bias was computationally corrected using synthetic template baselines, reads within Hamming distance 2 were collapsed, and singletons that could not be merged were discarded. Reads were aligned against IMGT so that V, D and J genes, CDR3 length and insertions or deletions at six rearrangement sites could be assigned. Within each subset, clonotype counts were normalized to the number of sorted cells before true diversity and Gini coefficients were calculated with the tcR R package. The overlap coefficient, calculated on TCRB nucleotide sequences, was used to quantify repertoire sharing. Out-of-frame TCRB sequences from naive cells were analyzed to stand in for the pre-selection repertoire. TCRdb re-hosts the immuneACCESS table, in-frame sequences only. Its copies lack some clones; in the studies checked, an unresolved V gene accounts for under half of them, and the cause for the rest is not known. V and J calls and clone size follow that table, whereas D and trimming were derived from the DNA. Recorded for this sample are a few hundred thousand clones; around 13% of them occurred a single time. The ten largest make up 0.017% of the sample.

V drops 0 bases and J drops 5 bases, leaving 18 bases in between. The CDR1 and CDR2 encoded by the germline V gene are SGDLS and YYNGEE. Including the terminal cysteine and phenylalanine, the CDR3 comprises 16 residues. The only DNA kept is the CDR3, 48 bases in frame from the first base. The sequence was collected from a man aged 18 to 29 in good health. Sample: naive CD4+ T cells from blood. The label giving this sample's cell subset or site can be read as: true naive CD4+ T cells. This sequence uses TRBV9 and TRBJ2-7; TRBD2 is a weak D gene call, 6 bases matching. The CDR3 in this case is CASSVGAGRHLDEQYF. The DNA reads as follows: TGTGCCAGCAGCGTAGGGGCAGGGAGGCATTTGGACGAGCAGTACTTC. Joined to the reference TRBV9 and TRBJ2-7 proteins, this CDR3 gives the full variable domain: DSGVTQTPKHLITATGQRVTLRCSPRSGDLSVYWYQQSLDQGLQFLIQYYNGEERAKGNILERFSAQQFPDLHSELNLSSLELGDSALYFCASSVGAGRHLDEQYFGPGTRLTVT.